Below, 7 T cell receptor beta chains from the same sample are listed, as sequenced in a study of T cells in Graves' hyperthyroidism and ophthalmopathy. Template material for amplifying TCR beta CDR3 regions consisted of RNA transcripts. HTBI primers were employed in a first-round RT-PCR of the TCR CDR3. Each CDR3 protein gets one entry after TCRdb re-called the multiplex PCR reads with MiXCR. The table has roughly 600,000 distinct CDR3 sequences, more than 14% seen once. Input material: blood. The receptors originated from a woman aged 45 to 65 with Graves' ophthalmopathy.

This clonotype was picked up many times. This chain links TRBV7-2 with TRBJ2-3, with TRBD1 identical over 7 bases. The V segment lost 4 bases and the J segment 9 bases; nucleotides outside the gene matches: 10. CDR1 is SGHTA and CDR2 is FQGNSA in the germline V gene. The CDR3 runs 14 residues. The CDR3 nucleotides read TGTGCCAGCAGCTCTCGGACAGGATCGGACACGCAGTATTTT. Translating it yields CASSSRTGSDTQYF.

This clonotype was recorded many times. This chain uses TRBV6-2 or TRBV6-3 with TRBJ1-5; 8 bases are a match to TRBD1. This CDR3 is 17 amino acids long. The germline CDR1 and CDR2 sequences are MNHEY and SVGEGT. With V trimmed by 6 bases and J by 4 bases, 14 bases remained unmatched. CDR3 DNA: TGTGCCAGCAGAAGACAGGGGATGTTCGAACGAAATCAGCCCCAGCATTTT. Translated, it gives CASRRQGMFERNQPQHF.

The rearrangement links TRBV19 to TRBJ1-6, with 9 bases aligning to TRBD1. The V gene end was trimmed by 4 bases and the J gene end by 10 bases; junction bases not matched to a gene: 5. The CDR3 length is 14 residues. CDR1 is LNHDA, CDR2 SQIVND, per germline (reference sequence). Here the CDR3 DNA reads TGTGCCAGTAGTAAAGGACAGGGGCGATCACCCCTCCACTTT. It is translated as CASSKGQGRSPLHF.

The V and J genes are TRBV28 and TRBJ2-6, with 7 bases identical to TRBD1. CDR3 size: 17 residues. V lost 5 bases and J lost 0; bases outside the gene matches: 7. Germline V gives CDR1 MDHEN, CDR2 SYDVKM. The CDR3 sequence is CASSVPGQFSGANVLTF. CDR3 bases: TGTGCCAGCAGTGTACCGGGACAGTTCTCTGGGGCCAACGTCCTGACTTTC.

This sequence joins TRBV29-1 and TRBJ2-5; D may match TRBD1 or TRBD2 (6 bases each). V lost 7 bases, J lost 5 bases, and 17 bases lay in between. The CDR3 extends over 13 amino acids. From germline, CDR1 is SQVTM and CDR2 ANQGSEA. DNA for the CDR3: TGCAGCGGGGGGCGTGGGGGGAGTGAGACCCAGTACTTC. Translation: CSGGRGGSETQYF. The variable domain in full, with the rest retrieved from reference TRBV29-1 and TRBJ2-5, is SAVISQKPSRDICQRGTSLTIQCQVDSQVTMMFWYRQQPGQSLTLIATANQGSEATYESGFVIDKFPISRPNLTFSTLTVSNMSPEDSSIYLCSGGRGGSETQYFGPGTRLLVL.

As regards this clonotype: It may be a read error: a sequence one base away is much more abundant. This chain joins TRBV6-2 or TRBV6-3 and TRBJ2-3, with TRBD2 matching 9 bases. The V gene's germline CDR1 is MNHEY and CDR2 SVGEGT. The CDR3 runs 18 residues. J lost 1 base, V lost 2 bases, and 10 bases had no gene match. The CDR3 DNA reads TGTGCCAGCAGTTACGGGATAGCGGGAGTAGGGCGCACAGATACGCAGTATTTT. Translating gives CASSYGIAGVGRTDTQYF.

This clonotype was observed a few times. The rearrangement links TRBV30 to TRBJ2-1, with D possibly being TRBD2 (6 bases). Trimming left V 2 bases short and J 4 bases short, with 18 bases between. CDR1 GTSNPN and CDR2 SVGIG come from the germline V gene (reference sequence). This CDR3 spans 16 amino acids. CDR3 in amino acids: CAWSPPSASDYNEQFF. The CDR3 DNA reads as TGTGCCTGGAGTCCCCCCAGTGCTAGCGATTACAATGAGCAGTTCTTC.